Following are 24 T cell receptor beta chains from one sample sequenced in a study of CD8 T cells in ankylosing spondylitis. Each CDR3 protein gets one entry after TCRdb re-called the 5' RACE reads with MiXCR. The sample contains around 300,000 distinct CDR3 sequences, approximately 14% of which appear only once. The sample taken for sequencing was blood, either unsorted or a sorted T cell fraction (not recorded which). The source is a male donor with ankylosing spondylitis or in good health (not recorded which).

This clonotype has a handful of counts. CDR3 region: CSAPPPGTDTQYF. As DNA, the CDR3 is TGCAGTGCTCCCCCCCCGGGAACAGATACGCAGTATTTT. The chain is built from TRBV20-1 and TRBJ2-3; D perhaps matches TRBD2 (5 bases). The CDR3 has 13 residues. CDR1 is DFQATT, CDR2 SNEGSKA, per germline (reference sequence). Trimming stripped 5 bases from V and 3 bases from J, with 12 bases between.

This clonotype appeared a few times. The chain couples TRBV6-1 to TRBJ2-1, with 8 bases aligning to TRBD1. Germline V lookup: CDR1 MNHNS, CDR2 SASEGT. V was pared by 6 bases and J by 2 bases, with 6 bases of the junction left unmatched. This CDR3 region has 15 residues. CDR3 nucleotides: TGTGCCAGCAGCACCGGGACAGGCCCCTACAATGAGCAGTTCTTC. Translation gives CASSTGTGPYNEQFF.

This clonotype has a handful of counts. This rearrangement joins TRBV12-3 or TRBV12-4 to TRBJ1-2; 9 nucleotides agree with TRBD1. CDR3 size: 16 residues. V lost 6 bases, J lost 4 bases, and 12 bases stayed unmatched. Written as DNA, the CDR3 is TGTGCCAGCAGCGCCAACGGACAGGGGTTGGGCTATGGCTACACCTTC. It codes for CASSANGQGLGYGYTF.

The DNA of the CDR3 is TGTGCCAGCAGTTTACCCCTTGGACAGGGCACAGATACGCAGTATTTT. Amino acid sequence: CASSLPLGQGTDTQYF. The chain uses TRBV12-3 or TRBV12-4 and TRBJ2-3; 7 bases match TRBD1. The junction had 6 bases not matched to a gene; V was cut back by 2 bases and J by 1 base. This CDR3 has 16 amino acids.

This clonotype was picked up a small number of times. The chain has TRBV12-3 or TRBV12-4 and TRBJ2-2; 14 bases line up with TRBD2. With V trimmed by 2 bases and J by 0 bases, 11 bases remained unmatched. This CDR3 has 21 residues. CDR3: CASSLQIGLAGGAANTGELFF. CDR3 in DNA: TGTGCCAGCAGTTTACAGATAGGACTAGCGGGGGGCGCGGCGAACACCGGGGAGCTGTTTTTT.

The chain uses TRBV5-1 and TRBJ1-1; D is undetermined. Germline V CDR1 and CDR2: SGHRS, YFSETQ. This CDR3 region has 14 residues. Deletions cut 4 bases from V and 3 bases from J, with 13 bases between. CDR3 loop: CASSPFQAYTEAFF. In DNA form, the CDR3 reads TGCGCCAGCAGCCCCTTCCAGGCGTACACTGAAGCTTTCTTT. Based on the CDR3 plus reference TRBV5-1 and TRBJ1-1, the full variable domain is KAGVTQTPRYLIKTRGQQVTLSCSPISGHRSVSWYQQTPGQGLQFLFEYFSETQRNKGNFPGRFSGRQFSNSRSEMNVSTLELGDSALYLCASSPFQAYTEAFFGQGTRLTVV.

The chain links TRBV25-1 to TRBJ2-3, with D perhaps TRBD2 (6 bases). V shed 9 bases and J shed 2 bases, with 18 bases lying between them. This CDR3 has 15 residues. CDR1 and CDR2 (germline): MGHDK, SYGVNS. The CDR3 nucleotides are TGTGCCAGTATGGGACTTCAGTTGATCACAGATACGCAGTATTTT. It codes for CASMGLQLITDTQYF.

This chain joins TRBV7-7 and TRBJ2-6; no reliable D call. With 5 bases removed from V and 3 bases from J, the gap between germline ends came to 5 bases. This CDR3 comprises 13 residues. Germline-derived CDR1 and CDR2 are SSHAT and FNYEAQ (reference sequence). As DNA, the CDR3 is TGTGCCAGCAGCGTTGGTGGGGCCAACGTCCTGACTTTC. Residues: CASSVGGANVLTF.

This clonotype was picked up a small number of times. Sequence at one end of the junction differs from germline and may be a read error. V is TRBV12-3 or TRBV12-4 and J is TRBJ1-5, with unresolved D. The CDR3 is 11 amino acids. The CDR3 nucleotides are TGCTTCTACGAAACTAATCAGCCCCAGCATTTT. It codes for CFYETNQPQHF.

This chain links TRBV29-1 with TRBJ2-3, with D uncertain. Germline V CDR1 and CDR2: SQVTM, ANQGSEA. CDR3 length equals 11 residues. The ends were cut back, 1 base at V and 6 bases at J, with 5 bases in the middle. The CDR3, as DNA: TGCAGCGTTGAAGTTCGGGATACGCAGTATTTT. Residues: CSVEVRDTQYF.

This chain uses TRBV6-2 or TRBV6-3 with TRBJ2-7; 9 positions agree with TRBD2. Germline CDR1 and CDR2: MNHEY and SVGEGT. The V and J ends lost 7 bases and 0 bases, in that order; junction bases with no gene match: 22. This CDR3 comprises 20 residues. CDR3 amino acids: CASTKRGREGLRTSSYEQYF. CDR3 DNA sequence: TGTGCCAGCACCAAACGAGGGCGGGAGGGCCTTCGAACTAGCTCCTACGAGCAGTACTTC.

This clonotype was counted a few times. The chain employs TRBV29-1 and TRBJ1-1, with D possibly matching TRBD1 (6 bases). Germline-derived CDR1 and CDR2 are SQVTM and ANQGSEA. This CDR3 comprises 13 residues. The V and J ends lost 7 bases and 2 bases respectively, with 14 bases between them. The DNA for the CDR3 is TGCAGCGGCTCCGGGGGCTTAAACACTGAAGCTTTCTTT. It is translated as CSGSGGLNTEAFF.

The genes are TRBV4-2 and TRBJ2-1; D possibly matches TRBD1 or TRBD2 (5 bases each). CDR1 is LGHNA, CDR2 YNFKEQ, per germline. Between the trimmed V and J ends, which lost 8 bases and 0 bases, there was a span of 17 bases. CDR3 length equals 16 residues. The DNA of the CDR3 is TGTGCCAGCGGCCTGGGCCGGGACCCCTCCTACAATGAGCAGTTCTTC. Residues: CASGLGRDPSYNEQFF.

The count of this clonotype is one. The rearrangement links TRBV27 to TRBJ2-5; D possibly corresponds to TRBD1 (6 bases). This CDR3 comprises 14 residues. Germline V lookup: CDR1 MNHEY, CDR2 SMNVEV (reference sequence). Trimming shortened V by 8 bases and J by 5 bases, and 18 bases separated the two germline ends. In nucleotides, the CDR3 is TGTGCCAGCCAGAGGGCAGGGGCTGCCGAGACCCAGTACTTC. It encodes CASQRAGAAETQYF.

V and J are TRBV2 and TRBJ2-2; D uncertain. V was cut by 4 bases and J by 3 bases, with 6 bases left in between. The germline gives CDR1 SNHLY, CDR2 FYNNEI. This CDR3 spans 13 amino acids. CDR3 sequence (DNA): TGTGCCAGCAGTGGTCGCCACACCGGGGAGCTGTTTTTT. This sequence encodes CASSGRHTGELFF.

This clonotype was seen a handful of times. The chain is built from TRBV12-3 or TRBV12-4 and TRBJ2-4; D gene unclear. V lost 5 bases to trimming and J lost 2 bases, with 10 bases between them. The CDR3 has 14 residues. The CDR3 region is CASSADVTKNIQYF. The DNA for the CDR3 is TGTGCCAGCAGTGCGGACGTAACCAAAAACATTCAGTACTTC.

The table lists this clonotype with many counts. The V and J genes are TRBV5-1 and TRBJ1-2, with 7 bases aligning to TRBD1. J lost 4 bases, V lost 0 bases, and 6 bases had no gene match. The CDR3 extends over 15 amino acids. CDR1 is SGHRS, CDR2 YFSETQ, per germline. CDR3 sequence (DNA): TGCGCCAGCAGCTTGGACTCGACAGGGCCCTATGGCTACACCTTC. Its protein is CASSLDSTGPYGYTF.

This clonotype was seen more than once but under ten times. The rearrangement links TRBV20-1 to TRBJ2-7, with 9 bases aligning to TRBD2. CDR1 is DFQATT and CDR2 is SNEGSKA in the germline V gene (reference sequence). There are 15 residues in the CDR3. V was clipped by 4 bases and J by 4 bases; unmatched bases: 11. The CDR3 region is CSATRVSGSTYEQYF. The CDR3 DNA follows: TGCAGTGCTACCCGGGTTAGCGGGAGTACGTACGAGCAGTACTTC.

This clonotype was seen more than once but under ten times. The chain joins TRBV12-3 or TRBV12-4 to TRBJ2-7; D not resolved. With 3 bases removed from V and 5 bases from J, the gap between germline ends came to 14 bases. The length of the CDR3 is 14 residues. This CDR3 is CASSFSTYGNEQYF. The CDR3 region has the DNA TGTGCCAGCAGTTTTTCGACTTACGGCAACGAGCAGTACTTC.

This rearrangement joins TRBV5-5 to TRBJ2-5, with 7 bases matching TRBD1. The CDR3 length is 14 residues. Germline V gene sequence: CDR1 SGHKS, CDR2 YYEKEE (reference sequence). Trimming at V came to 1 base and at J to 2 bases, leaving 2 bases not matched to a gene. DNA of the CDR3: TGTGCCAGCAGCTTGTTGACAGGGCAAGAGACCCAGTACTTC. Translation: CASSLLTGQETQYF. The variable domain in full, completed from reference TRBV5-5 and TRBJ2-5, reads DAGVTQSPTHLIKTRGQQVTLRCSPISGHKSVSWYQQVLGQGPQFIFQYYEKEERGRGNFPDRFSARQFPNYSSELNVNALLLGDSALYLCASSLLTGQETQYFGPGTRLLVL.

This chain links TRBV5-6 with TRBJ2-3; D not resolved. Germline CDR1 and CDR2: SGHDT and YYEEEE. The length of the CDR3 is 14 residues. V dropped 2 bases and J dropped 0 bases, with 7 bases sitting between them. This chain's CDR3 is CASSFQDSTDTQYF. CDR3 nucleotides: TGTGCCAGCAGCTTCCAAGACAGCACAGATACGCAGTATTTT.

This clonotype was found a few times. The chain has TRBV2 and TRBJ2-7, with D perhaps TRBD1 or TRBD2 (5 bases each). CDR3 length: 13 amino acids. V was clipped by 4 bases and J by 0 bases, with 7 bases between them. Germline CDR1 reads SNHLY; CDR2 reads FYNNEI. The CDR3 sequence is CASSVGTSYEQYF. DNA of the CDR3: TGTGCCAGCAGTGTTGGGACCTCCTACGAGCAGTACTTC.

The CDR3 reads CASRILTSGVYNEQFF. The CDR3 nucleotides read TGTGCCAGCAGGATCCTGACTAGCGGTGTTTACAATGAGCAGTTCTTC. The chain has TRBV11-2 and TRBJ2-1; the match to TRBD2 covers 9 bases. CDR1 is SGHAT and CDR2 is FQNNGV in the germline V gene. V dropped 6 bases and J dropped 4; count of bases not matched to a gene: 10. CDR3 length equals 16 residues.

This clonotype was detected only a few times. The CDR3 reads CASSEAKGGASYTF. In DNA form, the CDR3 reads TGTGCCAGCAGTGAAGCAAAAGGGGGCGCGTCCTACACCTTC. The rearrangement joins TRBV2 to TRBJ1-2; 7 bases align to TRBD1. V dropped 0 bases and J dropped 10; count of bases not matched to a gene: 8. The germline V gene encodes CDR1 SNHLY and CDR2 FYNNEI. CDR3 length: 14 amino acids.